Listed below are T cell receptor beta chains from one sample, sequenced in a study of PD-1 blockade in classical Hodgkin lymphoma. TCRdb's table, derived via immunoSEQ multiplex PCR, lists solely in-frame clones and lacks some. The table records 30,000 to 35,000 clones, 80% to 90% of them present only once. The sample consisted of peripheral blood mononuclear cells (PBMCs), taken at baseline. The receptors shown here come from a human donor with classical Hodgkin lymphoma. The CDR3 runs from the conserved cysteine through the conserved F or W. The order of the fields is D gene, clone size, J gene, V gene, CDR3 protein, CDR3 DNA. D genes are given only for firm matches. Expanded clones are given a class, and other clones once, few, many or no size at all.

- - TRBJ2-3 TRBV7-2 CASSPNTDTQYF TGTGCCAGCAGCCCAAACACAGATACGCAGTATTTT
TRBD2 - TRBJ2-3 TRBV10-1 CASSYSGGPTDTQYF TGCGCCAGCAGTTATAGCGGGGGCCCCACAGATACGCAGTATTTT
TRBD1 - TRBJ2-2 TRBV7-6 CASSLEPGQGATGELFF TGTGCCAGCAGCTTGGAACCGGGACAGGGGGCCACCGGGGAGCTGTTTTTT
TRBD1 - TRBJ2-5 TRBV18 CASSPRQGGQETQYF TGTGCCAGCTCACCCCGACAGGGTGGCCAAGAGACCCAGTACTTC
TRBD1 - TRBJ1-3 TRBV4-3 CASSQETGAGGNTIYF TGCGCCAGCAGCCAAGAAACAGGGGCAGGAGGAAACACCATATATTTT
TRBD2 - TRBJ2-5 TRBV9 CASSAPGTSGGGETQYF TGTGCCAGCAGCGCACCCGGGACTAGCGGGGGGGGTGAGACCCAGTACTTC
- - TRBJ1-2 TRBV11-3 CASSRETLANYGYTF TGTGCCAGCAGCCGAGAGACACTAGCTAACTATGGCTACACCTTC
- - TRBJ1-1 TRBV7-9 CASSSSTIRGRGTEAFF TGTGCCAGCAGCTCCAGTACAATCAGGGGAAGAGGGACTGAAGCTTTCTTT
- - TRBJ1-2 TRBV4-3 CASSQNPGQLYGYTF TGCGCCAGCAGCCAGAACCCCGGTCAGCTCTATGGCTACACCTTC
- once TRBJ2-1 TRBV7-2 CASSSRGGTYNEQFF TGTGCCAGCAGCTCACGGGGTGGGACCTACAATGAGCAGTTCTTC
TRBD1 - TRBJ1-2 TRBV29-1 CSVELGQGAGGYTF TGCAGCGTTGAGCTGGGACAGGGGGCGGGAGGCTACACCTTC
- - TRBJ2-6 TRBV5-6 CASALRPGGANVLTF TGTGCCAGCGCCCTACGTCCGGGCGGGGCCAACGTCCTGACTTTC
- - TRBJ2-5 TRBV7-7 CASSLGVGGFQETQYF TGTGCTAGCAGCTTAGGGGTCGGGGGATTCCAAGAGACCCAGTACTTC
TRBD1 - TRBJ1-1 TRBV7-9 CASSSQGAGTEAFF TGTGCCAGCAGCTCGCAGGGGGCGGGTACTGAAGCTTTCTTT
- - TRBJ1-4 TRBV5-1 CASSSGNRATNEKLFF TGCGCCAGCAGCTCGGGGAACAGGGCAACTAATGAAAAACTGTTTTTT
- - TRBJ1-3 TRBV7-2 CASASDGNTIYF TGTGCCAGCGCGTCAGATGGAAACACCATATATTTT
TRBD1 - TRBJ1-5 TRBV7-2 CASSLGRGLQPQHF TGTGCCAGCAGCTTAGGAAGGGGGCTTCAGCCCCAGCATTTT
- - TRBJ1-2 TRBV5-1 CASSPDPYPGRDGYTF TGCGCCAGCAGCCCTGATCCCTACCCTGGACGAGATGGCTACACCTTC
- - TRBJ1-5 TRBV7-2 CASSQYQLQHF TGTGCCAGCAGCCAATATCAGCTCCAGCATTTT
TRBD1 - TRBJ1-1 TRBV7-2 CASSLQTGGRKAFF TGTGCCAGCAGCTTACAAACAGGGGGCCGAAAAGCTTTCTTT
- - TRBJ1-2 TRBV5-1 CASSPDSTYGYTF TGCGCCAGCAGCCCGGACAGTACTTATGGCTACACCTTC
- - TRBJ2-1 TRBV12-2 CASRETGGMNEQFF TGTGCAAGTCGCGAAACTGGGGGAATGAATGAGCAGTTCTTC
- - TRBJ1-6 TRBV2 CASGGGSYNSPLHF TGTGCCAGCGGGGGAGGCTCCTATAATTCACCCCTCCACTTT
- - TRBJ2-3 TRBV7-2 CASSFQEGTDTQYF TGTGCCAGCAGCTTTCAGGAGGGCACAGATACGCAGTATTTT
TRBD1 - TRBJ1-1 TRBV19 CASTQTQGVNTEAFF TGTGCCAGTACCCAAACCCAGGGGGTGAACACTGAAGCTTTCTTT
- - TRBJ1-4 TRBV10-3 CAISQPSNEKLFF TGTGCCATCAGTCAGCCATCTAATGAAAAACTGTTTTTT
TRBD2 - TRBJ2-5 TRBV2 CASSEALAGGEGETQYF TGTGCCAGCAGTGAAGCACTAGCGGGGGGAGAGGGAGAGACCCAGTACTTC
- once TRBJ2-7 TRBV16 CASSYRVQQYF TGTGCCAGCAGCTACAGGGTTCAGCAGTACTTC
- - TRBJ1-5 TRBV6-6 CASSYQGGSNQPQHF TGTGCCAGCAGTTACCAGGGAGGGAGCAATCAGCCCCAGCATTTT